This is a list of T cell receptor beta chains from one sample in a study of blood T cell repertoires in COVID-19. Method: immunoSEQ multiplex PCR; TCRdb's copy keeps in-frame clones and lacks some. Altogether 130,000 to 150,000 clones are present, 80% to 90% being singletons, with the ten largest covering approximately 8%. Sequencing was done on a sample of peripheral blood. These receptors were collected from a woman aged 55-70 years with COVID-19, enrolled during active disease. Both conserved end residues are part of each CDR3. Fields, in order: V gene, J gene, D gene, clone size, CDR3 protein, CDR3 DNA. A D gene is named only where the DNA matches it firmly. Clone sizes are given selectively: once, few, many, or a class where the clone is expanded.

V gene: TRBV5-1; J gene: TRBJ2-2; D gene: TRBD2; clone size: -; CDR3 protein: CASSLGGGDTGELFF; CDR3 DNA: TGCGCCAGCAGCTTGGGCGGGGGTGACACCGGGGAGCTGTTTTTT
V gene: TRBV12-5; J gene: TRBJ2-3; D gene: -; clone size: -; CDR3 protein: CASGLGDSSTDTQYF; CDR3 DNA: TGTGCTAGTGGTTTAGGTGACAGTTCCACAGATACGCAGTATTTT
V gene: TRBV11-2; J gene: TRBJ1-2; D gene: -; clone size: -; CDR3 protein: CASSLVPEFYYGYTF; CDR3 DNA: TGTGCCAGCAGCTTAGTACCGGAGTTTTACTATGGCTACACCTTC
V gene: TRBV7-2; J gene: TRBJ1-1; D gene: -; clone size: -; CDR3 protein: CASSPQRATANTEAFF; CDR3 DNA: TGTGCCAGCAGCCCTCAGAGGGCCACAGCGAACACTGAAGCTTTCTTT
V gene: TRBV3-1/TRBV3-2; J gene: TRBJ2-4; D gene: -; clone size: -; CDR3 protein: CASSQSGGGKDIQYF; CDR3 DNA: TGTGCCAGCAGCCAATCAGGTGGGGGGAAGGACATTCAGTACTTC
V gene: TRBV6-6; J gene: TRBJ1-1; D gene: TRBD1; clone size: few; CDR3 protein: CASSLGQGVNTEAFF; CDR3 DNA: TGTGCCAGCAGTTTAGGACAGGGAGTGAACACTGAAGCTTTCTTT
V gene: TRBV3-1/TRBV3-2; J gene: TRBJ1-5; D gene: -; clone size: -; CDR3 protein: CASSQVPVHQPQHF; CDR3 DNA: TGTGCCAGCAGCCAAGTCCCGGTGCATCAGCCCCAGCATTTT
V gene: TRBV5-1; J gene: TRBJ1-3; D gene: -; clone size: once; CDR3 protein: CASSLQGTGNTIYF; CDR3 DNA: TGCGCCAGCAGCTTGCAGGGGACTGGAAACACCATATATTTT
V gene: TRBV6-1; J gene: TRBJ2-3; D gene: -; clone size: -; CDR3 protein: CASSEATVTYTDTQYF; CDR3 DNA: TGTGCCAGCAGTGAAGCGACAGTTACCTACACAGATACGCAGTATTTT
V gene: TRBV2; J gene: TRBJ2-1; D gene: TRBD2; clone size: -; CDR3 protein: CASSYTSGGYNEQFF; CDR3 DNA: TGTGCCAGCAGTTATACTAGCGGGGGTTACAATGAGCAGTTCTTC
V gene: TRBV6-5; J gene: TRBJ2-3; D gene: -; clone size: -; CDR3 protein: CASRTGKADTQYF; CDR3 DNA: TGTGCCAGCAGGACGGGAAAGGCTGATACGCAGTATTTT
V gene: TRBV10-3; J gene: TRBJ2-7; D gene: TRBD2; clone size: -; CDR3 protein: CAISESQRGPYEQYF; CDR3 DNA: TGTGCCATCAGTGAGTCTCAGCGGGGTCCCTACGAGCAGTACTTC
V gene: TRBV6-1; J gene: TRBJ1-6; D gene: -; clone size: -; CDR3 protein: CASSGDWGPYNSPLHF; CDR3 DNA: TGTGCCAGCAGTGGGGATTGGGGGCCCTATAATTCACCCCTCCACTTT
V gene: TRBV4-1; J gene: TRBJ1-2; D gene: -; clone size: -; CDR3 protein: CASSQVLGGKSYGYTF; CDR3 DNA: TGCGCCAGCAGCCAAGTCTTGGGGGGGAAGTCTTATGGCTACACCTTC
V gene: TRBV5-4; J gene: TRBJ2-3; D gene: TRBD2; clone size: -; CDR3 protein: CASSPGGGGARTDTQYF; CDR3 DNA: TGTGCCAGCAGCCCCGGGGGCGGGGGGGCCCGCACAGATACGCAGTATTTT
V gene: TRBV12-3/TRBV12-4; J gene: TRBJ2-3; D gene: -; clone size: -; CDR3 protein: CASSLVGSDTQYF; CDR3 DNA: TGTGCCAGCAGCCTTGTCGGGTCAGATACGCAGTATTTT
V gene: TRBV18; J gene: TRBJ1-5; D gene: TRBD1; clone size: -; CDR3 protein: CASSTTGTRQPQHF; CDR3 DNA: TGTGCCAGCTCCACGACAGGGACGCGTCAGCCCCAGCATTTT
V gene: TRBV7-9; J gene: TRBJ1-4; D gene: -; clone size: -; CDR3 protein: CASSPSNGVLLKLFF; CDR3 DNA: TGTGCCAGCAGCCCCTCCAACGGGGTCCTCCTAAAACTGTTTTTT
V gene: TRBV4-2; J gene: TRBJ2-7; D gene: -; clone size: -; CDR3 protein: CASSQAKAGLRSSYEQYF; CDR3 DNA: TGTGCCAGCAGCCAAGCTAAGGCGGGGCTTCGGAGCTCCTACGAGCAGTACTTC
V gene: TRBV10-1; J gene: TRBJ1-5; D gene: -; clone size: few; CDR3 protein: CASSVSSDQPQHF; CDR3 DNA: TGCGCCAGCAGTGTTTCCTCCGATCAGCCCCAGCATTTT
V gene: TRBV5-1; J gene: TRBJ2-7; D gene: -; clone size: -; CDR3 protein: CASSLDAGSEQYF; CDR3 DNA: TGCGCCAGCAGCTTGGATGCGGGGTCCGAGCAGTACTTC
V gene: TRBV11-1; J gene: TRBJ2-7; D gene: TRBD1; clone size: few; CDR3 protein: CASRSGTESSYEQYF; CDR3 DNA: TGTGCCAGCAGATCCGGGACAGAAAGCTCCTACGAGCAGTACTTC
V gene: TRBV9; J gene: TRBJ2-3; D gene: TRBD2; clone size: once; CDR3 protein: CASSTRAGGGTDTQYF; CDR3 DNA: TGTGCCAGCAGCACCCGAGCGGGGGGGGGCACAGATACGCAGTATTTT
V gene: TRBV11-1; J gene: TRBJ1-1; D gene: -; clone size: -; CDR3 protein: CASSSGHWNTEAFF; CDR3 DNA: TGTGCCAGCAGCTCGGGACATTGGAACACTGAAGCTTTCTTT
V gene: TRBV7-2; J gene: TRBJ1-4; D gene: -; clone size: -; CDR3 protein: CASSLALRGRKHEKLFF; CDR3 DNA: TGTGCCAGCAGCTTAGCCCTTCGGGGGAGGAAGCATGAAAAACTGTTTTTT
V gene: TRBV14; J gene: TRBJ1-3; D gene: -; clone size: -; CDR3 protein: CASSLGGNTIYF; CDR3 DNA: TGTGCCAGCAGCCTCGGGGGAAACACCATATATTTT
V gene: TRBV7-2; J gene: TRBJ1-1; D gene: -; clone size: -; CDR3 protein: CASSPDRANTEAFF; CDR3 DNA: TGTGCCAGCAGCCCGGACAGAGCCAACACTGAAGCTTTCTTT
V gene: TRBV7-2; J gene: TRBJ2-7; D gene: TRBD2; clone size: -; CDR3 protein: CASSYTSGGTYEQYF; CDR3 DNA: TGTGCCAGCAGCTATACTAGCGGGGGTACCTACGAGCAGTACTTC
V gene: TRBV7-3; J gene: TRBJ2-7; D gene: TRBD1; clone size: -; CDR3 protein: CASSLSGQGDVQYF; CDR3 DNA: TGTGCCAGCAGCTTATCCGGACAGGGAGACGTGCAGTACTTC
V gene: TRBV10-1; J gene: TRBJ2-5; D gene: -; clone size: once; CDR3 protein: CASSESGRETQYF; CDR3 DNA: TGCGCCAGCAGTGAGTCGGGGCGAGAGACCCAGTACTTC
V gene: TRBV4-1; J gene: TRBJ1-3; D gene: TRBD1; clone size: -; CDR3 protein: CASSQERTGAGNTIYF; CDR3 DNA: TGCGCCAGCAGCCAAGAGCGAACAGGGGCTGGAAACACCATATATTTT
V gene: TRBV11-2; J gene: TRBJ2-5; D gene: -; clone size: -; CDR3 protein: CASHLMFGQGSQETQYF; CDR3 DNA: TGTGCCAGCCACTTGATGTTTGGGCAGGGGAGCCAAGAGACCCAGTACTTC
V gene: TRBV27; J gene: TRBJ1-1; D gene: -; clone size: -; CDR3 protein: CASRNRVGTEAFF; CDR3 DNA: TGTGCCAGCAGGAACAGGGTCGGTACTGAAGCTTTCTTT
V gene: TRBV2; J gene: TRBJ1-6; D gene: TRBD1; clone size: -; CDR3 protein: CASSERGGTGILHSPLHF; CDR3 DNA: TGTGCCAGCAGTGAAAGAGGAGGGACAGGTATTTTGCATTCACCCCTCCACTTT
V gene: TRBV18; J gene: TRBJ2-1; D gene: -; clone size: -; CDR3 protein: CASSPPQGGSYNEQFF; CDR3 DNA: TGTGCCAGCTCACCCCCGCAGGGGGGATCCTACAATGAGCAGTTCTTC
V gene: TRBV5-4; J gene: TRBJ2-7; D gene: TRBD1; clone size: -; CDR3 protein: CASYHLGGQGRYEQYF; CDR3 DNA: TGTGCCAGCTACCATTTGGGGGGACAGGGACGCTACGAGCAGTACTTC
V gene: TRBV2; J gene: TRBJ2-4; D gene: -; clone size: -; CDR3 protein: CASVRVSKNIQYF; CDR3 DNA: TGTGCCAGCGTCAGGGTGAGCAAAAACATTCAGTACTTC
V gene: TRBV4-2; J gene: TRBJ2-5; D gene: -; clone size: once; CDR3 protein: CASSPSLGETQYF; CDR3 DNA: TGTGCCAGCAGCCCTAGCCTCGGTGAGACCCAGTACTTC
V gene: TRBV4-3; J gene: TRBJ2-3; D gene: -; clone size: -; CDR3 protein: CASSHSTGTDTQYF; CDR3 DNA: TGCGCCAGCAGCCATTCAACAGGCACAGATACGCAGTATTTT
V gene: TRBV10-3; J gene: TRBJ2-7; D gene: TRBD1; clone size: -; CDR3 protein: CAISDGAGGEQYF; CDR3 DNA: TGTGCCATCAGTGACGGGGCAGGGGGCGAGCAGTACTTC
V gene: TRBV5-1; J gene: TRBJ2-3; D gene: TRBD2; clone size: -; CDR3 protein: CASSWGDYTDTQYF; CDR3 DNA: TGCGCCAGCAGCTGGGGGGACTACACAGATACGCAGTATTTT
V gene: TRBV5-1; J gene: TRBJ1-6; D gene: -; clone size: -; CDR3 protein: CASSLDGGRGSPLHF; CDR3 DNA: TGCGCCAGCAGCTTGGACGGGGGTAGGGGTTCACCCCTCCACTTT
V gene: TRBV25-1; J gene: TRBJ1-2; D gene: -; clone size: -; CDR3 protein: CASSRGGSVYGYTF; CDR3 DNA: TGTGCCAGCTCGCGGGGCGGAAGCGTCTATGGCTACACCTTC
V gene: TRBV4-3; J gene: TRBJ1-3; D gene: TRBD1; clone size: -; CDR3 protein: CASSQDRWTGLEISGNTIYF; CDR3 DNA: TGCGCCAGCAGCCAAGATCGTTGGACAGGACTCGAGATCTCTGGAAACACCATATATTTT
V gene: TRBV11-1; J gene: TRBJ1-2; D gene: -; clone size: -; CDR3 protein: CASSSRGAQEYGYTF; CDR3 DNA: TGTGCCAGCAGCTCTCGGGGGGCACAGGAGTATGGCTACACCTTC
V gene: TRBV24-1; J gene: TRBJ2-5; D gene: TRBD1; clone size: -; CDR3 protein: CATGGQGKETQYF; CDR3 DNA: TGTGCCACCGGGGGACAGGGGAAAGAGACCCAGTACTTC
V gene: TRBV7-8; J gene: TRBJ1-5; D gene: TRBD1; clone size: -; CDR3 protein: CASSFIGGGNQPQHF; CDR3 DNA: TGTGCCAGCAGCTTTATAGGGGGCGGCAATCAGCCCCAGCATTTT
V gene: TRBV4-3; J gene: TRBJ2-2; D gene: TRBD1; clone size: once; CDR3 protein: CASSQNPGGTTGELFF; CDR3 DNA: TGCGCCAGCAGCCAAAATCCAGGGGGCACCACCGGGGAGCTGTTTTTT
V gene: TRBV4-1; J gene: TRBJ1-6; D gene: -; clone size: -; CDR3 protein: CASSQDLRGNNSPLHF; CDR3 DNA: TGCGCCAGCAGCCAAGATCTAAGGGGGAATAATTCACCCCTCCACTTT
V gene: TRBV4-2; J gene: TRBJ1-3; D gene: -; clone size: few; CDR3 protein: CASSQQGIDTSGNTIYF; CDR3 DNA: TGTGCCAGCAGCCAGCAGGGGATAGATACCTCTGGAAACACCATATATTTT
V gene: TRBV9; J gene: TRBJ2-5; D gene: TRBD2; clone size: -; CDR3 protein: CASSDTTSGGTETQYF; CDR3 DNA: TGTGCCAGCAGCGACACGACTAGCGGGGGCACAGAGACCCAGTACTTC
V gene: TRBV10-2; J gene: TRBJ2-3; D gene: TRBD2; clone size: -; CDR3 protein: CASSEWLAGGITDTQYF; CDR3 DNA: TGCGCCAGCAGTGAGTGGCTAGCGGGGGGAATCACAGATACGCAGTATTTT
V gene: TRBV6-2/TRBV6-3; J gene: TRBJ1-6; D gene: -; clone size: -; CDR3 protein: CASSLSDSTYSPLHF; CDR3 DNA: TGTGCCAGCAGTTTGTCGGACAGTACCTATTCACCCCTCCACTTT
V gene: TRBV6-1; J gene: TRBJ1-2; D gene: -; clone size: -; CDR3 protein: CASSEALLGGDGYTF; CDR3 DNA: TGTGCCAGCAGTGAAGCGCTACTGGGGGGGGATGGCTACACCTTC
V gene: TRBV9; J gene: TRBJ2-1; D gene: -; clone size: -; CDR3 protein: CASSVASSLDSEQFF; CDR3 DNA: TGTGCCAGCAGCGTAGCCTCCTCTCTAGACAGTGAGCAGTTCTTC